The present entry profiles one TCR beta chain with its context. CDR3 length: 18 amino acids. Germline CDR1 SGHAT, CDR2 FQNNGV. With V trimmed by 5 bases and J by 8 bases, 20 bases remained unmatched. This sample stems from a study of T cell responses to AZD1222 COVID-19 vaccine. Method: immunoSEQ multiplex PCR; TCRdb's copy keeps in-frame clones and lacks some. The sample lists roughly 110,000 clones, roughly 87% seen once, with approximately 4.3% in the top ten. Sequenced material: peripheral blood, taken on day 0 of AZD1222 vaccination. This receptor was obtained from an adult in good health. V and J are TRBV11-2 and TRBJ1-2; TRBD1 matches 10 bases. CDR3 DNA: TGTGCCAGCAGCCTAATTAGAACCCCGGGACAGGGGAAAAGCGGCTACACCTTC. It encodes CASSLIRTPGQGKSGYTF.